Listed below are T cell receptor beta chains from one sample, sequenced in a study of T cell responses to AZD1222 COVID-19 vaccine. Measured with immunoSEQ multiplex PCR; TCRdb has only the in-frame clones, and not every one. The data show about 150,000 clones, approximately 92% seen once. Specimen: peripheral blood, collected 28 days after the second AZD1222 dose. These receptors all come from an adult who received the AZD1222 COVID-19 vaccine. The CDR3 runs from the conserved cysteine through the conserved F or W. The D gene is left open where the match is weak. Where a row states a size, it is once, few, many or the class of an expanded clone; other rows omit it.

CDR3nt: TGTGCCAGCAGCGAAGGCGGCAGAGAATCAGATACGCAGTATTTT
CDR3aa: CASSEGGRESDTQYF
abundance: -
j_gene: TRBJ2-3
d_gene: -
v_gene: TRBV9

CDR3nt: TGCGCCAGCAGCTTGAGGGCTAGCGGGATAATCCTCTCCTACAATGAGCAGTTCTTC
CDR3aa: CASSLRASGIILSYNEQFF
abundance: -
j_gene: TRBJ2-1
d_gene: TRBD2
v_gene: TRBV5-1

CDR3nt: TGTGCCAGCAGTTTCACCCAGAGTGAAGCTTTCTTT
CDR3aa: CASSFTQSEAFF
abundance: -
j_gene: TRBJ1-1
d_gene: -
v_gene: TRBV6-6

CDR3nt: TGTGCCAGCAGCCCGGACGGCAGTTGGGCCTACAATGAGCAGTTCTTC
CDR3aa: CASSPDGSWAYNEQFF
abundance: -
j_gene: TRBJ2-1
d_gene: -
v_gene: TRBV4-2

CDR3nt: TGTGCCAGTAGTTCAAGGACAGCCGTACCTCAGCCCCAGCATTTT
CDR3aa: CASSSRTAVPQPQHF
abundance: -
j_gene: TRBJ1-5
d_gene: -
v_gene: TRBV19

CDR3nt: TGCGCCAGCCATTTCGAGGGGGGCTCGAGAGGCTACACCTTC
CDR3aa: CASHFEGGSRGYTF
abundance: -
j_gene: TRBJ1-2
d_gene: -
v_gene: TRBV5-1

CDR3nt: TGTGCCAGCTCGGGACAGGGGGACACTGAAGCTTTCTTT
CDR3aa: CASSGQGDTEAFF
abundance: -
j_gene: TRBJ1-1
d_gene: TRBD1
v_gene: TRBV19

CDR3nt: TGCGCCAGCAGTCAATGGTCGGGACAGGGGGTACGAACCGGGGAGCTGTTTTTT
CDR3aa: CASSQWSGQGVRTGELFF
abundance: -
j_gene: TRBJ2-2
d_gene: TRBD1
v_gene: TRBV23-1

CDR3nt: TGTGCCAGCCGAGAACAGGGCACTGAAGCTTTCTTT
CDR3aa: CASREQGTEAFF
abundance: -
j_gene: TRBJ1-1
d_gene: -
v_gene: TRBV2

CDR3nt: TGTGCCAGCCGAGGGGGTGCGGGACCGGTCGACGAGCAGTACTTC
CDR3aa: CASRGGAGPVDEQYF
abundance: -
j_gene: TRBJ2-7
d_gene: -
v_gene: TRBV2

CDR3nt: TGTGCCAGCTCCCTACAGGGGTTCTCTGGAAACACCATATATTTT
CDR3aa: CASSLQGFSGNTIYF
abundance: -
j_gene: TRBJ1-3
d_gene: TRBD1
v_gene: TRBV18

CDR3nt: TGTGCCAGCAGTGAAGCGTTGGGTATCGGACCAGATACGCAGTATTTT
CDR3aa: CASSEALGIGPDTQYF
abundance: -
j_gene: TRBJ2-3
d_gene: -
v_gene: TRBV6-1

CDR3nt: TGTGCCAGCAGCCCGGGCCAGGGGGCTAATGAAAAACTGTTTTTT
CDR3aa: CASSPGQGANEKLFF
abundance: -
j_gene: TRBJ1-4
d_gene: TRBD1
v_gene: TRBV2

CDR3nt: TGTGCCTGGACCCTAAGGATAAACACCGGGGAGCTGTTTTTT
CDR3aa: CAWTLRINTGELFF
abundance: -
j_gene: TRBJ2-2
d_gene: -
v_gene: TRBV30

CDR3nt: TGTGCCAGTCGACCCCGACAGGGCAATCAGCCCCAGCATTTT
CDR3aa: CASRPRQGNQPQHF
abundance: -
j_gene: TRBJ1-5
d_gene: -
v_gene: TRBV19

CDR3nt: TGTGCCAGTATAGGGGACAATCAGCCCCAGCATTTT
CDR3aa: CASIGDNQPQHF
abundance: -
j_gene: TRBJ1-5
d_gene: -
v_gene: TRBV19

CDR3nt: TGTGCCAGCAGCCCACCATCATTGAATGAGCAGTTCTTC
CDR3aa: CASSPPSLNEQFF
abundance: once
j_gene: TRBJ2-1
d_gene: -
v_gene: TRBV9

CDR3nt: TGTGCCAGCAGCTTGGACGGGACTAGCGGGACCGGGGAGCTGTTTTTT
CDR3aa: CASSLDGTSGTGELFF
abundance: -
j_gene: TRBJ2-2
d_gene: TRBD2
v_gene: TRBV11-3

CDR3nt: TGTGCCAGCAGTGACGGCAGACCTGGCTACACCTTC
CDR3aa: CASSDGRPGYTF
abundance: -
j_gene: TRBJ1-2
d_gene: -
v_gene: TRBV6-4

CDR3nt: TGCGCCAGCAGCTTGGTCGAGACTGAAGCTTTCTTT
CDR3aa: CASSLVETEAFF
abundance: -
j_gene: TRBJ1-1
d_gene: -
v_gene: TRBV5-1